The T cell receptor (beta chain) described here comes from a study of CD8 T cells in Susac syndrome. Study conclusions and caveats: Only a relatively small number of individuals were included in the TCR sequencing and HLA analysis.

Remarks on this clonotype: The target antigen is unknown.

An input of about 0.45 to 1 ug of RNA was subjected to reverse transcription using random hexamers. With immunoSEQ multiplex PCR, TCR beta CDR3 was amplified across 54 Vbeta and 13 Jbeta. TCRdb itself ran the immunoSEQ multiplex PCR reads through MiXCR, one entry per CDR3 protein. This sample has fewer than 150,000 distinct CDR3 sequences; around 96% occur once, and the top ten carry over 0.1%. The germline V gene encodes CDR1 MNHNY and CDR2 SVGAGI (reference sequence). V gave up 7 bases and J gave up 5 bases, with 23 bases separating them. The CDR3 length is 16 residues. The rearrangement links TRBV6-6 to TRBJ1-1; D is undetermined. Sequenced sample: CD4+ T cells from PBMCs. This receptor was taken from a human donor in good health. CDR3: CASTLDGRVLGTEAFF. In nucleotides, the CDR3 is TGTGCCAGCACCCTAGACGGGCGGGTACTGGGGACTGAAGCTTTCTTT.